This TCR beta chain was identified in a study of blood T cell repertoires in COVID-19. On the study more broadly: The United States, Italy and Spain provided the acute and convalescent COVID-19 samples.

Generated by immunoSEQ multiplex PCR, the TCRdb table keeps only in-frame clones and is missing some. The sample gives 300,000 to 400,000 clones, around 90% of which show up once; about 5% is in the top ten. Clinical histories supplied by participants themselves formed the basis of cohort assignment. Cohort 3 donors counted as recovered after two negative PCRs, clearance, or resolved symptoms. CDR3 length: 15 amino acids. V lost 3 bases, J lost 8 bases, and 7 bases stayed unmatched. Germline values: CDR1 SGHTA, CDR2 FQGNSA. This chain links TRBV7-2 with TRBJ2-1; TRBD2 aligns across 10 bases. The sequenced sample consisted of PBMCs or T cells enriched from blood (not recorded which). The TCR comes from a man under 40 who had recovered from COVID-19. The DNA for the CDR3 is TGTGCCAGCAGCTTTTTTCCTAGCGGGGGTTATGAGCAGTTCTTC. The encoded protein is CASSFFPSGGYEQFF.